The rows below give T cell receptor beta chains drawn from one sample of a study of a mutant IDH1 vaccine in newly diagnosed glioma. These TCRs are of unknown antigen specificity. The table came from immunoSEQ multiplex PCR; TCRdb's copy has only in-frame clones and leaves some out. The data contain about 83,000 clones, roughly 77% of them seen just once; the ten biggest clones take up around 5.3%. Sample: PBMCs, taken from a glioma patient whose treatment included an IDH1 peptide vaccine. These receptors were taken from a man aged 35 to 55 with glioma. Both conserved end residues are part of each CDR3. D genes are given only for firm matches. Size is omitted from some rows. Given values are once, few, many or a class for expanded clones.

V gene: TRBV5-4
J gene: TRBJ2-1
D gene: TRBD1
clone size: -
CDR3 DNA: TGTGCCAGCAGCCCCCCGGGACAGGGGTTCAATGAGCAGTTCTTC
CDR3 protein: CASSPPGQGFNEQFF

V gene: TRBV10-3
J gene: TRBJ2-2
D gene: -
clone size: -
CDR3 DNA: TGTGCCATCAGTGAAGGGACAACCACCGGGGAGCTGTTTTTT
CDR3 protein: CAISEGTTTGELFF

V gene: TRBV9
J gene: TRBJ2-3
D gene: TRBD2
clone size: few
CDR3 DNA: TGTGCCAGCAGCGCCGGGACTAGTAGGGGTACGCAGTATTTT
CDR3 protein: CASSAGTSRGTQYF

V gene: TRBV9
J gene: TRBJ1-2
D gene: -
clone size: once
CDR3 DNA: TGTGCCAGCAGCGGAGACATTAACTATGGCTACACCTTC
CDR3 protein: CASSGDINYGYTF

V gene: TRBV18
J gene: TRBJ2-6
D gene: -
clone size: -
CDR3 DNA: TGTGCCAGCTCACCACCGAAGGGACCCTTCTCTGGGGCCAACGTCCTGACTTTC
CDR3 protein: CASSPPKGPFSGANVLTF

V gene: TRBV4-3
J gene: TRBJ2-7
D gene: -
clone size: -
CDR3 DNA: TGCGCCAGCAGCCAAGTCTTAGGTAACGAGCAGTACTTC
CDR3 protein: CASSQVLGNEQYF

V gene: TRBV5-1
J gene: TRBJ2-2
D gene: -
clone size: -
CDR3 DNA: TGCGCCAGCAGCTTGGTAGGCGCCGGGGAGGCCGGGGAGCTGTTTTTT
CDR3 protein: CASSLVGAGEAGELFF

V gene: TRBV25-1
J gene: TRBJ2-2
D gene: -
clone size: -
CDR3 DNA: TGTGCCAGCAGTGAATGGAACAGCAACACCGGGGAGCTGTTTTTT
CDR3 protein: CASSEWNSNTGELFF

V gene: TRBV7-8
J gene: TRBJ2-3
D gene: -
clone size: -
CDR3 DNA: TGTGCCAGCAGCACCGCCTCCAGGGGGGGGGCGAGTACGCAGTATTTT
CDR3 protein: CASSTASRGGASTQYF

V gene: TRBV4-2
J gene: TRBJ1-2
D gene: -
clone size: -
CDR3 DNA: TGTGCCAGCAGCCAAGCACTTACTTCCGGTACTTTCTATGGCTACACCTTC
CDR3 protein: CASSQALTSGTFYGYTF

V gene: TRBV19
J gene: TRBJ1-5
D gene: TRBD1
clone size: once
CDR3 DNA: TGTGCCAGTAAGGGACAGGGGTATCAGCCCCAGCATTTT
CDR3 protein: CASKGQGYQPQHF

V gene: TRBV5-5
J gene: TRBJ1-2
D gene: -
clone size: -
CDR3 DNA: TGTGCCAGCAGGTCAGTGGATGGCTACACCTTC
CDR3 protein: CASRSVDGYTF

V gene: TRBV6-1
J gene: TRBJ2-7
D gene: TRBD1
clone size: -
CDR3 DNA: TGTGCCAGCAGTGAGGCCGGGACAGCCTACGAGCAGTACTTC
CDR3 protein: CASSEAGTAYEQYF

V gene: TRBV4-2
J gene: TRBJ1-5
D gene: -
clone size: -
CDR3 DNA: TGTGCCAGCAGCCAAGGCAGGGGAGGGGGCAATCAGCCCCAGCATTTT
CDR3 protein: CASSQGRGGGNQPQHF

V gene: TRBV10-2
J gene: TRBJ2-5
D gene: -
clone size: -
CDR3 DNA: TGCGCCAGCCTCCCGAACAGTGAGGTGGGAGAGCAGTACTTC
CDR3 protein: CASLPNSEVGEQYF

V gene: TRBV2
J gene: TRBJ2-3
D gene: TRBD1
clone size: few
CDR3 DNA: TGTGCCAGCAGCCTTGACAGGGGGCGATTTACAGATACGCAGTATTTT
CDR3 protein: CASSLDRGRFTDTQYF

V gene: TRBV18
J gene: TRBJ2-5
D gene: -
clone size: -
CDR3 DNA: TGTGCCAGCTCCCATGAGGAGGGGGAGACCCAGTACTTC
CDR3 protein: CASSHEEGETQYF

V gene: TRBV6-5
J gene: TRBJ1-3
D gene: -
clone size: -
CDR3 DNA: TGTGCCAGCAGCTTTCGGACAGCTACTGGAAACACCATATATTTT
CDR3 protein: CASSFRTATGNTIYF